The 2 T cell receptor beta chains in this list originate from one sample, sequenced in a study of Ad26.COV2.S vaccination and SARS-CoV-2 variants. The treatment was: over 15 received Ad26.COV2.S at low or high dose, single or two shots; several received placebo; per-sample allocation not given. The samples date from day 63 after the first vaccine or placebo injection. Profiled with immunoSEQ multiplex PCR; TCRdb holds only in-frame clones, not every one. This table holds a few hundred thousand clones, about 90% found once. Sequenced material: peripheral blood, taken in a trial of Ad26.COV2.S vaccine versus placebo. These receptors came from a person aged 18-60 years who received the Ad26.COV2.S COVID-19 vaccine or a placebo.

The chain has TRBV6-1 and TRBJ2-1; 7 bases are shared with TRBD1. The CDR3 consists of 17 residues. Germline values: CDR1 MNHNS, CDR2 SASEGT. V lost 4 bases, J lost 0 bases, and 9 bases stayed unmatched. CDR3 nucleotides: TGTGCCAGCAGTGGGTCCGGGACAGTCTACTCCTACAATGAGCAGTTCTTC. Its translation is CASSGSGTVYSYNEQFF.

V gene TRBV5-1 combines with J gene TRBJ2-1; 10 bases match TRBD1. Germline V gene sequence: CDR1 SGHRS, CDR2 YFSETQ. With V trimmed by 3 bases and J by 2 bases, 2 bases remained unmatched. This CDR3 contains 15 residues. DNA for the CDR3: TGCGCCAGCAGCTCGACAGGGGGCGCCTACAATGAGCAGTTCTTC. The encoded protein is CASSSTGGAYNEQFF.